The rows below give T cell receptor beta chains drawn from one sample of a study of T cell responses to AZD1222 COVID-19 vaccine. The data were produced by immunoSEQ multiplex PCR, yet TCRdb's version contains in-frame clones alone and is incomplete. Counted here are tens of thousands of clones, 75% to 85% occurring once; the ten biggest clones make up 11% to 15%. Sequencing was performed on peripheral blood, taken 28 days after the second AZD1222 dose. The receptors were gathered from an adult who received the AZD1222 COVID-19 vaccine. The CDR3 runs from the conserved cysteine through the conserved F or W. D genes are given only for firm matches. Clone size is given for some rows only: seen once, a few or many times, or a class if the clone is expanded.

-,TRBV2,TRBJ1-1,11,-,CASKVNTEAFF,TGTGCCAGCAAGGTGAACACTGAAGCTTTCTTT
-,TRBV2,TRBJ1-4,18,few,CASSESVPGGATNEKLFF,TGTGCCAGCAGTGAAAGTGTTCCGGGTGGCGCAACTAATGAAAAACTGTTTTTT
-,TRBV18,TRBJ2-1,13,-,CASSPTVGGEQFF,TGTGCCAGCTCACCAACGGTAGGGGGTGAGCAGTTCTTC
TRBD2,TRBV30,TRBJ2-2,17,-,CANEREAGVMNTGELFF,TGTGCCAACGAGCGGGAAGCGGGGGTGATGAACACCGGGGAGCTGTTTTTT
TRBD1,TRBV9,TRBJ2-3,14,-,CASSVGTGHDTQYF,TGTGCCAGCAGCGTGGGGACAGGGCACGATACGCAGTATTTT
TRBD1,TRBV6-5,TRBJ2-5,14,-,CASTRLDRGETQYF,TGTGCCAGCACCAGACTCGACAGGGGGGAGACCCAGTACTTC
-,TRBV5-6,TRBJ1-6,17,-,CASSDGAAGGYNSPLHF,TGTGCCAGCAGCGACGGGGCTGCTGGAGGCTATAATTCACCCCTCCACTTT
TRBD2,TRBV7-2,TRBJ2-1,16,-,CASSLRRGGLYNEQFF,TGTGCCAGCAGCTTACGGCGGGGGGGCCTCTACAATGAGCAGTTCTTC
TRBD2,TRBV6-5,TRBJ2-3,16,-,CASSWTSGGAADTQYF,TGTGCCAGCAGTTGGACTAGCGGGGGGGCAGCGGATACGCAGTATTTT
TRBD1,TRBV10-3,TRBJ1-4,14,-,CAISAGTGNEKLFF,TGTGCCATCAGTGCCGGGACAGGAAATGAAAAACTGTTTTTT
-,TRBV10-2,TRBJ1-1,14,-,CASSGSYAGTEAFF,TGCGCCAGCAGTGGGAGTTACGCGGGCACTGAAGCTTTCTTT
TRBD2,TRBV24-1,TRBJ2-5,17,-,CATSDPEGFGGGETQYF,TGTGCCACCAGTGATCCCGAGGGGTTCGGGGGGGGAGAGACCCAGTACTTC
TRBD1,TRBV9,TRBJ2-1,15,-,CASSVEGGFYNEQFF,TGTGCCAGCAGCGTAGAAGGGGGCTTCTACAATGAGCAGTTCTTC
-,TRBV27,TRBJ1-2,15,-,CASSFSVGFAYGYTF,TGTGCCAGCAGTTTTTCCGTGGGATTCGCATATGGCTACACCTTC
-,TRBV5-4,TRBJ1-3,14,-,CASSFTGAGNTIYF,TGTGCCAGCAGCTTCACAGGAGCTGGAAACACCATATATTTT
-,TRBV11-3,TRBJ2-1,16,-,CASSLEFGGRGNKQFF,TGTGCCAGCAGCTTAGAATTTGGGGGTCGAGGAAATAAGCAGTTCTTC
-,TRBV3-1/TRBV3-2,TRBJ1-4,16,once,CASSPRRGRANEKLFF,TGTGCCAGCAGCCCCCGGCGGGGGCGAGCTAATGAAAAACTGTTTTTT
-,TRBV5-1,TRBJ1-2,17,-,CASSPNGRLALNYGYTF,TGCGCCAGCAGCCCGAACGGGAGACTCGCCCTTAACTATGGCTACACCTTC
-,TRBV6-5,TRBJ1-5,13,-,CASSYFGDQPQHF,TGTGCCAGCAGTTACTTTGGGGATCAGCCCCAGCATTTT
-,TRBV4-1,TRBJ1-5,15,-,CASSQDREGRRPQHF,TGCGCCAGCAGCCAAGACAGGGAAGGGAGGAGGCCCCAGCATTTT
TRBD1,TRBV5-6,TRBJ1-2,13,-,CASSAPGTAIFAF,TGTGCCAGCAGCGCTCCCGGGACAGCAATATTCGCCTTC
-,TRBV27,TRBJ1-5,16,-,CASSLSSKVSNQPQHF,TGTGCCAGCAGTTTATCGTCTAAGGTTAGCAATCAGCCCCAGCATTTT
-,TRBV5-1,TRBJ1-1,14,-,CASSYVQGNTEAFF,TGCGCCAGCAGCTACGTACAGGGAAACACTGAAGCTTTCTTT